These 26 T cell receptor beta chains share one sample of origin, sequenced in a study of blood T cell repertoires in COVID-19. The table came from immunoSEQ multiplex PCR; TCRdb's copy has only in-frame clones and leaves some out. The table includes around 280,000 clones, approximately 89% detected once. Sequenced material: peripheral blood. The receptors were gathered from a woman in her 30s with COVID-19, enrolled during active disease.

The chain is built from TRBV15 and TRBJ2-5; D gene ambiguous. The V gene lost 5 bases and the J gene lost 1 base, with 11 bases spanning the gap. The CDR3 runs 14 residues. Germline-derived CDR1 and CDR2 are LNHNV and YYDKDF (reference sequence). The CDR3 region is CATSGPLAQETQYF. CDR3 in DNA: TGTGCCACCAGCGGGCCACTGGCCCAAGAGACCCAGTACTTC.

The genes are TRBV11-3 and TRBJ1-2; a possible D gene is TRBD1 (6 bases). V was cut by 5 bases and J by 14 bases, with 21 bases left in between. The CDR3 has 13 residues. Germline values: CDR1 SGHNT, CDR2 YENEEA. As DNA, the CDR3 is TGTGCCAGCAGCGGTTGGACAGTCACGTTGACGACCTTC. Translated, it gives CASSGWTVTLTTF.

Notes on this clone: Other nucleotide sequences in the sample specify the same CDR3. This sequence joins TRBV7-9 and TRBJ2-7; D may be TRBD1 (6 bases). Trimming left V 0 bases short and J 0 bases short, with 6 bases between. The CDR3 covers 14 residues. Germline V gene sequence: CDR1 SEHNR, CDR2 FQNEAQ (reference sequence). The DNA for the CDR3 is TGTGCCAGCAGCTTAGCAGGGGGCTCCTACGAGCAGTACTTC. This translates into CASSLAGGSYEQYF.

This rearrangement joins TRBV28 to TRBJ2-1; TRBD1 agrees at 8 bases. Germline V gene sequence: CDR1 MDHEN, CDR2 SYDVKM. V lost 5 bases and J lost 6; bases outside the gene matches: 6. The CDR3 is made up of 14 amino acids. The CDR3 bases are TGTGCCAGCAGTGCAGGGGGCCTTTTCAATGAGCAGTTCTTC. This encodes CASSAGGLFNEQFF.

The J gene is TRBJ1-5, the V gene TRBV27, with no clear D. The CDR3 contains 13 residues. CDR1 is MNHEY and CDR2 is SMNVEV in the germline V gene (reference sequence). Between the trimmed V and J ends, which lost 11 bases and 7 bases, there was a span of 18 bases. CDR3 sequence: CARSKSEDQPQHF. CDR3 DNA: TGTGCCCGCTCAAAGAGCGAAGACCAGCCCCAGCATTTT.

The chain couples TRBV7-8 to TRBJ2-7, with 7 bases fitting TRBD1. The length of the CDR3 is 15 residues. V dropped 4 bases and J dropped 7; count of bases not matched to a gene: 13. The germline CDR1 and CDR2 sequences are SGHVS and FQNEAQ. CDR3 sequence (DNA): TGTGCCAGCAGCTCCCGGACAGGATCTCTCCAGGAGCAGTACTTC. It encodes CASSSRTGSLQEQYF.

In DNA, the CDR3 is TGTGCCAGCAGCGGCGGTCTGACAGGGCGACCACCTAGCACAGATACGCAGTATTTT. It codes for CASSGGLTGRPPSTDTQYF. The chain links TRBV5-4 to TRBJ2-3; 7 positions match TRBD1. The length of the CDR3 is 19 residues. Germline lookup yields CDR1 SGHNT and CDR2 YYREEE (reference sequence). Trimming at V came to 4 bases and at J to 0 bases, leaving 17 bases not matched to a gene.

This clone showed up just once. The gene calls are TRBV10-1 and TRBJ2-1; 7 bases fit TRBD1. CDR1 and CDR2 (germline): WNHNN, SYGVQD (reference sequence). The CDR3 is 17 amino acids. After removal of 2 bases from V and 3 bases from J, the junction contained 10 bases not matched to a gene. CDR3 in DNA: TGCGCCAGCAGTGAGATCATGACAGGGTTTAACTACAATGAGCAGTTCTTC. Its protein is CASSEIMTGFNYNEQFF.

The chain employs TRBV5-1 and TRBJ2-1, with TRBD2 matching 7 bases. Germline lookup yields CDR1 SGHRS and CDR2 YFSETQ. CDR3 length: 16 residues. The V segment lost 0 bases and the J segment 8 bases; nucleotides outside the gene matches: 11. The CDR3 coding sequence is TGCGCCAGCAGCTTGGACGTACGGGGACTATGGGATGAGCAGTTCTTC. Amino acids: CASSLDVRGLWDEQFF.

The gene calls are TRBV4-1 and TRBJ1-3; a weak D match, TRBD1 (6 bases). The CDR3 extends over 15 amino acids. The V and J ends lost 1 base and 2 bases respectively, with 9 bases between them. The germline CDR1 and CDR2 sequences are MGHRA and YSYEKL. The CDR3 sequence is CASSQAYRAGNTIYF. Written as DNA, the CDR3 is TGCGCCAGCAGCCAAGCCTACAGGGCTGGAAACACCATATATTTT.

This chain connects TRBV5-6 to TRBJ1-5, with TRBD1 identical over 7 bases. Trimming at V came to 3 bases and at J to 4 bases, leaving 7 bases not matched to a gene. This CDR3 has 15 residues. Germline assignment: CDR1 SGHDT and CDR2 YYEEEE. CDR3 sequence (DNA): TGTGCCAGCAGCTCTATACAGGGGCAGAATCAGCCCCAGCATTTT. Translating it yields CASSSIQGQNQPQHF.

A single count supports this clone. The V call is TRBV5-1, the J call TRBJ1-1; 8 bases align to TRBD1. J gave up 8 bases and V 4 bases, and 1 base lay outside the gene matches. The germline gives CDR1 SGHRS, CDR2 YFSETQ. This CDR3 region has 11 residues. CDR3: CASSRDREAFF. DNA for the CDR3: TGCGCCAGCAGCCGGGACAGGGAAGCTTTCTTT.

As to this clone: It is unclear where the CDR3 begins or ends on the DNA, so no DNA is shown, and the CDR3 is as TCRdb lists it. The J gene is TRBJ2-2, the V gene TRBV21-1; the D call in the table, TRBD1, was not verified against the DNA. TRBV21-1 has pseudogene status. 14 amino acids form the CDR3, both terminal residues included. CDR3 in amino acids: CARWGQGNTGELFF.

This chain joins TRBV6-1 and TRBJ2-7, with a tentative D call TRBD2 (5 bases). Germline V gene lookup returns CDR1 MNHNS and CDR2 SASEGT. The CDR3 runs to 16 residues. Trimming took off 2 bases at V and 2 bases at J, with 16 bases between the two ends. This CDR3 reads CASSESARPGTYEQYF. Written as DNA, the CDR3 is TGTGCCAGCAGTGAATCCGCGCGCCCCGGGACCTACGAGCAGTACTTC.

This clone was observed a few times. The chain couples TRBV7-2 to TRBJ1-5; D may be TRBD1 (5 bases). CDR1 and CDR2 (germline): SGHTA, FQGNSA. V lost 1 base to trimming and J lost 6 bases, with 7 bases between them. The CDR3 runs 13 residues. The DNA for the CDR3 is TGTGCCAGCAGCTTAGAGGGGTTTCAGCCCCAGCATTTT. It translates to CASSLEGFQPQHF.

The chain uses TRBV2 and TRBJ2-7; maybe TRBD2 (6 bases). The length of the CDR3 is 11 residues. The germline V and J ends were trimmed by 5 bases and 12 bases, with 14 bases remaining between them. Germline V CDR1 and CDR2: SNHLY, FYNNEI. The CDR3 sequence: CASSSWGVGYF. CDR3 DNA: TGTGCCAGCAGTTCCTGGGGGGTTGGGTACTTC.

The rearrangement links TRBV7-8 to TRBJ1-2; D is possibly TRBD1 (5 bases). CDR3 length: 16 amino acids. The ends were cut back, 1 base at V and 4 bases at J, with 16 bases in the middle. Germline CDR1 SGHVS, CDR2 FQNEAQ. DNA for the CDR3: TGTGCCAGCAGCTTAGTAGCGTGGGGGGAAAGCTATGGCTACACCTTC. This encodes CASSLVAWGESYGYTF. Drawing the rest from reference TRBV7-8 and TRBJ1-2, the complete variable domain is GAGVSQSPRYKVAKRGQDVALRCDPISGHVSLFWYQQALGQGPEFLTYFQNEAQLDKSGLPSDRFFAERPEGSVSTLKIQRTQQEDSAVYLCASSLVAWGESYGYTFGSGTRLTVV.

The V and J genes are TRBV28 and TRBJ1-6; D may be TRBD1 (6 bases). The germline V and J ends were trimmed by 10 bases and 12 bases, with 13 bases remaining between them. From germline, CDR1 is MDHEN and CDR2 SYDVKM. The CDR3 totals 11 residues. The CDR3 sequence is CATRTDLPLHF. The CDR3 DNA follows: TGTGCCACCCGGACAGATTTACCCCTCCACTTT.

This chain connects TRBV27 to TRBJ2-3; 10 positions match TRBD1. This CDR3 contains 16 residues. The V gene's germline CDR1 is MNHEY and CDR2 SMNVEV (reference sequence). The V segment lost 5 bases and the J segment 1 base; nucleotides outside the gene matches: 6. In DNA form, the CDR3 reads TGTGCCAGCAGTAGGGGGACAGGGGTTGGCACAGATACGCAGTATTTT. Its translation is CASSRGTGVGTDTQYF.

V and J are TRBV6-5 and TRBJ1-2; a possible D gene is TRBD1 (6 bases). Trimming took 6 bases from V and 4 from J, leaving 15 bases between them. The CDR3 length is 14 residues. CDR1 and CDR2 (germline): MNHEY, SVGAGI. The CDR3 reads CASSTRGTAYGYTF. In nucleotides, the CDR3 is TGTGCCAGCAGCACAAGGGGGACGGCCTATGGCTACACCTTC.

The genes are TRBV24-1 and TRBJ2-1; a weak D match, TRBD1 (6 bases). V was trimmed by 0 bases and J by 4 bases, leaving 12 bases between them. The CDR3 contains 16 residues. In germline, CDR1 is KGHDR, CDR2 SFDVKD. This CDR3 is CATSDLVRGGYNEQFF. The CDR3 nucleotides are TGTGCCACCAGTGATTTGGTCAGGGGTGGGTACAATGAGCAGTTCTTC.

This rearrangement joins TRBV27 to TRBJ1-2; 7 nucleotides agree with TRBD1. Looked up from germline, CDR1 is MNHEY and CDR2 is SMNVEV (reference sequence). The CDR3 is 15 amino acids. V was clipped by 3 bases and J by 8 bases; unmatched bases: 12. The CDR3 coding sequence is TGTGCCAGCAGTTTTGACAGGGTCGGGCGGGGCGGCTACACCTTC. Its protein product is CASSFDRVGRGGYTF.

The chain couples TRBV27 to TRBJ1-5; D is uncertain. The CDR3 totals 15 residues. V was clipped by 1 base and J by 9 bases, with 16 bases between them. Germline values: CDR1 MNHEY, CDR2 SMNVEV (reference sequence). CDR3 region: CASSLYASPGTPQHF. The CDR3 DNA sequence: TGTGCCAGCAGTTTATACGCGTCCCCAGGAACGCCCCAGCATTTT.

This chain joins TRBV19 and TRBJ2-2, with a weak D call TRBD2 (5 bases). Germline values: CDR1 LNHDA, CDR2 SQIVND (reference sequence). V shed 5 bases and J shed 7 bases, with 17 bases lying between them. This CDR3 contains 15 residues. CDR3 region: CASSRKGVGYGELFF. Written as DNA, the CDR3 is TGTGCCAGTAGTCGGAAGGGAGTGGGTTACGGGGAGCTGTTTTTT.

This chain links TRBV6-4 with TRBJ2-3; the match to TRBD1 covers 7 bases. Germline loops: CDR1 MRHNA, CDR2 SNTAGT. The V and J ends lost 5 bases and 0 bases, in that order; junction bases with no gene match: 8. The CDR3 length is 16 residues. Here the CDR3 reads CASSPQGQTSTDTQYF. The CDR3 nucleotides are TGTGCCAGCAGTCCCCAGGGACAGACTAGCACAGATACGCAGTATTTT.

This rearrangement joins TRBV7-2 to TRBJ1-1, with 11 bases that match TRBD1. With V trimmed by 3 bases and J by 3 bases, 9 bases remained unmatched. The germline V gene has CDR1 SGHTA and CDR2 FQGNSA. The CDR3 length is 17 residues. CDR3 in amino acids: CASSFGTGGFYDTEAFF. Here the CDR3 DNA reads TGTGCCAGCAGCTTTGGGACAGGGGGTTTTTACGACACTGAAGCTTTCTTT.